This T cell receptor (beta chain) was identified during a study of OX40 agonist ivuxolimab in advanced cancers. Assay used: immunoSEQ multiplex PCR; TCRdb lists only in-frame clones, some missing. The sample lists roughly 76,000 clones; about 88% were seen once. The study sampled blood at baseline, cycle 4 day 1, and cycle 7 day 1. The CDR3 consists of 15 residues. Germline values: CDR1 SNHLY, CDR2 FYNNEI. Trimming left V 2 bases short and J 4 bases short, with 11 bases between. J is TRBJ2-2 and V is TRBV2; no definite D call. The source of this sequence is an adult with an advanced solid tumor such as melanoma, head and neck, liver or kidney cancer. The specimen comprised CD4+ or CD8+ T cells sorted from blood, sampled in a trial of the OX40 agonist ivuxolimab. CDR3 residues: CASSESSTGTGELFF. CDR3 in DNA: TGTGCCAGCAGTGAATCCTCGACCGGCACCGGGGAGCTGTTTTTT. The full variable domain, completed using reference TRBV2 and TRBJ2-2, is EPEVTQTPSHQVTQMGQEVILRCVPISNHLYFYWYRQILGQKVEFLVSFYNNEISEKSEIFDDQFSVERPDGSNFTLKIRSTKLEDSAMYFCASSESSTGTGELFFGEGSRLTVL.